Sequencing of this T cell receptor (beta chain) was carried out in a study of blood T cell repertoires in COVID-19. For the study at large: The analysed material was cDNA or gDNA that came from T cells, B-cell-depleted T cells, or PBMCs.

In the original processing: Researchers report that nucleated cell counts were estimated from reference gene primer amplification. Clones were read by immunoSEQ multiplex PCR, and TCRdb kept only the in-frame ones, dropping some. D and trimming come from the DNA, and the V and J calls and clone size come from that table. The sample holds approximately 330,000 clones; about nine tenths are singletons and the top ten take approximately 9.4%. Recruited during active infection, patients (from Seattle) were subsequently followed longitudinally. CDR1 MNHEY and CDR2 SVGAGI come from the germline V gene. The V end lost 2 bases, the J end lost 7 bases, and 12 bases lay between the germline ends. The CDR3 is made up of 15 amino acids.

The chain uses TRBV6-5 and TRBJ1-6; weak D call: TRBD1 (6 bases). This TCR derives from a man in his thirties or forties with COVID-19, enrolled during active disease. The sample taken for sequencing was peripheral blood. Here the CDR3 reads CASSYGTLGNSPLHF. For the CDR3, the DNA is TGTGCCAGCAGTTACGGGACATTGGGAAATTCACCCCTCCACTTT.